What follows are 10 T cell receptor beta chains derived from one specimen sequenced in a study of shared clonotypes between healthy human individuals. TCRdb keeps only in-frame clones here, not all; method: immunoSEQ multiplex PCR. The sample holds around 2.1 million clones, around 95% seen once. The sample consisted of naive CD4+ T cells sorted from blood. Subset: CD45RA+ positively selected. Receptor source: a young man in good health.

The chain links TRBV28 to TRBJ2-7; unclear D gene. Germline V gene data show CDR1 as MDHEN and CDR2 as SYDVKM. The CDR3 is 14 residues long. V was clipped by 3 bases and J by 0 bases, with 9 bases between them. DNA for the CDR3: TGTGCCAGCAGTTTCGGCGGAAACTCCTACGAGCAGTACTTC. Translation gives CASSFGGNSYEQYF.

Comments on this clone: The identical CDR3 is also encoded by other nucleotide sequences in the sample. The chain couples TRBV6-6 to TRBJ1-5; D call uncertain. The CDR3 sequence is 15 residues long. Trimming cost V 0 bases and J 1 base, with 7 bases left between them. Germline-derived CDR1 and CDR2 are MNHNY and SVGAGI (reference sequence). The CDR3 sequence is CASSYSRASNQPQHF. CDR3 bases: TGTGCCAGCAGTTACTCGCGCGCGAGCAATCAGCCCCAGCATTTT.

The J gene is TRBJ1-6, the V gene TRBV19; TRBD1 matches 7 bases. The CDR3 length is 15 residues. V lost 6 bases and J lost 5; bases outside the gene matches: 7. Germline V CDR1 and CDR2: LNHDA, SQIVND (reference sequence). CDR3 bases: TGTGCCAGTAGCTACCGACAGGGAGATAATTCACCCCTCCACTTT. As protein: CASSYRQGDNSPLHF. The full variable domain, its missing parts supplied by reference TRBV19 and TRBJ1-6, is DGGITQSPKYLFRKEGQNVTLSCEQNLNHDAMYWYRQDPGQGLRLIYYSQIVNDFQKGDIAEGYSVSREKKESFPLTVTSAQKNPTAFYLCASSYRQGDNSPLHFGNGTRLTVT.

The chain joins TRBV5-4 to TRBJ2-5; the match to TRBD2 covers 7 bases. CDR3 length equals 14 residues. V lost 2 bases, J lost 9 bases, and 10 bases stayed unmatched. Germline assignment: CDR1 SGHNT and CDR2 YYREEE (reference sequence). CDR3 amino acids: CASSLAGGKSAQYF. CDR3 sequence (DNA): TGTGCCAGCAGCTTAGCCGGGGGGAAGTCGGCCCAGTACTTC. Variable domain in full (rest from reference TRBV5-4 and TRBJ2-5): ETGVTQSPTHLIKTRGQQVTLRCSSQSGHNTVSWYQQALGQGPQFIFQYYREEENGRGNFPPRFSGLQFPNYSSELNVNALELDDSALYLCASSLAGGKSAQYFGPGTRLLVL.

A word on this clone: This CDR3 is also generated by other DNA sequences in the sample. This rearrangement joins TRBV6-5 to TRBJ1-3; D unresolved. Trimming removed 0 bases from V and 1 base from J, with 7 bases in between. CDR3 length: 15 residues. Per germline, CDR1 MNHEY and CDR2 SVGAGI. DNA for the CDR3: TGTGCCAGCAGTTACTCGACCGGGTCTGGAAACACCATATATTTT. Translation gives CASSYSTGSGNTIYF.

The count of this clone is one. Other DNA sequences in the sample encode the same CDR3. The CDR3 nucleotides are TGCGCCAGCAGTTCTGGTTACGAGCAGTACTTC. Amino acids: CASSSGYEQYF. V and J are TRBV5-1 and TRBJ2-7; no firm D call. The V gene's germline CDR1 is SGHRS and CDR2 YFSETQ. CDR3 length: 11 residues. Trimming took 5 bases from V and 4 from J, leaving 7 bases between them.

This clone was observed a few times. The chain couples TRBV2 to TRBJ1-5; D is undetermined. There are 12 residues in the CDR3. With 4 bases removed from V and 7 bases from J, the gap between germline ends came to 8 bases. Germline V gives CDR1 SNHLY, CDR2 FYNNEI. The CDR3 coding sequence is TGTGCCAGCAGTGGGGTGGCCCAGCCCCAGCATTTT. Its protein product is CASSGVAQPQHF.

The chain has TRBV19 and TRBJ1-6; no reliable D call. The CDR3 spans 14 residues. Per germline, CDR1 LNHDA and CDR2 SQIVND (reference sequence). Trimming left V 8 bases short and J 6 bases short, with 14 bases between. In nucleotides, the CDR3 is TGTGCCAGTCGAGGTGGCAGCTCTAATTCACCCCTCCACTTT. It is translated as CASRGGSSNSPLHF.

This clone was observed a single time. The chain recombines TRBV29-1 with TRBJ1-1, with D perhaps matching TRBD1 (5 bases). CDR1 is SQVTM, CDR2 ANQGSEA, per germline. The germline V and J ends were trimmed by 6 bases and 2 bases, with 13 bases remaining between them. The CDR3 runs to 13 residues. The CDR3 DNA follows: TGCAGCGTCGCTCGGGGGGGAAACACTGAAGCTTTCTTT. Amino acid sequence: CSVARGGNTEAFF.

The CDR3: CASSIPGGRGYNEQFF. The CDR3 coding sequence is TGTGCCAGTAGTATCCCAGGGGGGAGAGGCTACAATGAGCAGTTCTTC. The V gene is TRBV19, the J gene TRBJ2-1; TRBD1 is a possible D gene (7 bases). Per the germline V gene, CDR1 is LNHDA and CDR2 is SQIVND (reference sequence). CDR3 size: 16 residues. V lost 3 bases, J lost 3 bases, and 15 bases lay in between.